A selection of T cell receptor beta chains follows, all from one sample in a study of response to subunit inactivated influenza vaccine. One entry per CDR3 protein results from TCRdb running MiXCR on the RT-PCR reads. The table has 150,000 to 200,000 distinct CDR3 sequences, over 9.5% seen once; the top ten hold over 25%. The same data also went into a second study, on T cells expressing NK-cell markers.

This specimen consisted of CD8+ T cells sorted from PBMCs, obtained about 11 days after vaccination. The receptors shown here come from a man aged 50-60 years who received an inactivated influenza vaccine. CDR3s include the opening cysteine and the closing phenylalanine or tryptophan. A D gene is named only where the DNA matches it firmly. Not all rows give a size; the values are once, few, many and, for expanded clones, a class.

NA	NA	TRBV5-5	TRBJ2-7	TGTGCCAGCAGCTTGGAAGACAGCAGAGGATACGAGCAGTACTTC	CASSLEDSRGYEQYF
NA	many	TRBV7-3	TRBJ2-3	TGTGCCAGCAGCTTAATAGGCGGAACAGATACGCAGTATTTT	CASSLIGGTDTQYF
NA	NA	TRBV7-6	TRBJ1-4	TGTGCCAGCAGCTTATGGGGGGAAAACTTAGAAAAACTGTTTTTT	CASSLWGENLEKLFF
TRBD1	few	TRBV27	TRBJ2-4	TGTGCCAGCAGCCAATACAGGGGTGACATTCAGTACTTC	CASSQYRGDIQYF
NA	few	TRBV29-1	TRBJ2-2	TGCAGCGTTAGGGAGAACACCGGGGAGCTGTTTTTT	CSVRENTGELFF
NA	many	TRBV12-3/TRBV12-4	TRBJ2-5	TGTGCCAGCAGTTTAAAGGACAACCTAGGGACCCAGTACTTC	CASSLKDNLGTQYF
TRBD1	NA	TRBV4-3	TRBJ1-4	TGCGCCAGCAGCCACCCGGACAGGGGAGGTGAAAAACTGTTTTTT	CASSHPDRGGEKLFF
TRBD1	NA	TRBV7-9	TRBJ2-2	TGTGCCAGCAGCCTTATATTGACAGGGGCCGGGGAGCTGTTTTTT	CASSLILTGAGELFF
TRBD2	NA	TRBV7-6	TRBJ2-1	TGTGCCAGCAGCCGGACTAGCGGGAGGTCCTACAATGAGCAGTTCTTC	CASSRTSGRSYNEQFF
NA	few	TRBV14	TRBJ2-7	TGTGCCAGCAGCCTGGGGACTCCATTATACTACGAGCAGTACTTC	CASSLGTPLYYEQYF
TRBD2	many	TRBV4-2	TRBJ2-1	TGTGCCAGCAGCCAGGACATAGCGGGAGGCGGGTACAATGAGCAGTTCTTC	CASSQDIAGGGYNEQFF
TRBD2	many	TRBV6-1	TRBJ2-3	TGTGCCAGCAGCAAAGGCCTAGCGGGACCTAGCACAGATACGCAGTATTTT	CASSKGLAGPSTDTQYF
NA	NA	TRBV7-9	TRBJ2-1	TGTGCCAGCAGCTTATTGGTAAGGGACCACGAGCAGTTCTTC	CASSLLVRDHEQFF
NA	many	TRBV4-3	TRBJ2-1	TGCGCCAGCAGCCAAGATCAGGACCGGGGAATAAGGGATGAGCAGTTCTTC	CASSQDQDRGIRDEQFF
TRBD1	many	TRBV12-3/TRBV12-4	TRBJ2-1	TGTGCCAGCAGACGAAACCGGGACAGGGTCGATGAGCAGTTCTTC	CASRRNRDRVDEQFF
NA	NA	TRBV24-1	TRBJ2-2	TGTGCCACCAGTGATTCATGGAGGGGAACCGGGGAGCTGTTTTTT	CATSDSWRGTGELFF
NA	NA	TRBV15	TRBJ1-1	TGTACCACCAGCAGAGTTGGGGGATGGGGGGTTGAAGCTTTCTTT	CTTSRVGGWGVEAFF
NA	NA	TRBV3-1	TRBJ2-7	TGTGCCAGCAGGTCGGACAGTGGCGAGCAGTACTTC	CASRSDSGEQYF
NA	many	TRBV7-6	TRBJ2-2	TGTGCCAGCAGCCCAGGTGCAGGGTTGCGCGGGGAGCTGTTTTTT	CASSPGAGLRGELFF
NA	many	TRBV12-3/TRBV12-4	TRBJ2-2	TGTGCCAGCAGTTTAATATGGCAGGGTAAAACCGGGGAGCTGTTTTTT	CASSLIWQGKTGELFF
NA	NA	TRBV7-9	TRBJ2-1	TGTGCCAGCAGGTCTACTAGTTACAATGAGCAGTTCTTC	CASRSTSYNEQFF
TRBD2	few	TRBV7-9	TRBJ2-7	TGTGCCACTCGGTTAGCGGGAGAGCAGTACTTC	CATRLAGEQYF
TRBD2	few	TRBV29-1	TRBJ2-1	TGCAGCGTATTCACGTTCCAGCGGGACCCCTCCTACAATGAGCAGTTCTTC	CSVFTFQRDPSYNEQFF
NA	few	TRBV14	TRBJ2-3	TGTGCCAGCAGCCAAGAGTACGGGGCAGATACGCAGTATTTT	CASSQEYGADTQYF
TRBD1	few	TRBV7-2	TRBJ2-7	TGTGCCAGTCGCCGGGGACAGGGGCACGAGCAGTACTTC	CASRRGQGHEQYF
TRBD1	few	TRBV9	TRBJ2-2	TGTGCCAGCAGCGTAGGGGACAGGGATGGGTTTAGAGCCGGGGAGCTGTTTTTT	CASSVGDRDGFRAGELFF
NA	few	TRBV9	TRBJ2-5	TGTGCCAGCAGCGTAGGAGGGGGAGAGACCCAGTACTTC	CASSVGGGETQYF
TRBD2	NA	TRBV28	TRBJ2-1	TGTGCCAGCAGTAATAGCGGGAGCACCTACAATGAGCAGTTCTTC	CASSNSGSTYNEQFF
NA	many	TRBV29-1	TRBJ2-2	TGCAGCGTTGGAAGTGCGTCGACCGGGGAGCTGTTTTTT	CSVGSASTGELFF
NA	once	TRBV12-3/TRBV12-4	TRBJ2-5	TGTGCCAGCAACACCGACGGATCCCGCGAGACCCAGTACTTC	CASNTDGSRETQYF
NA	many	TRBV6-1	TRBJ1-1	TGTGCCAGCAGTCCGGGACGTCTGAACACTGAAGCTTTCTTT	CASSPGRLNTEAFF
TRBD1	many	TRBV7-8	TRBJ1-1	TGTGCCAGCAGCGCAAACAGGGGAGCGTACACTGAAGCTTTCTTT	CASSANRGAYTEAFF
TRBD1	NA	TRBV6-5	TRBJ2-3	TGTGCCAGCAGTTTACAGGGGGATACGCAGTATTTT	CASSLQGDTQYF
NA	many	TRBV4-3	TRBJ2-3	TGCGCCAGCAGCCATCTGGGGAGTCAAGATACGCAGTATTTT	CASSHLGSQDTQYF
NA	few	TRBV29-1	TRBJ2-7	TGCAGCGCGCAGGGGCACGCCTACGAGCAGTACTTC	CSAQGHAYEQYF
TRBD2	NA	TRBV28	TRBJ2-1	TGTGCCAGCACCTGGACTAGCGGGTACAATGAGCAGTTCTTC	CASTWTSGYNEQFF
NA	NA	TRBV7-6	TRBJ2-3	TGTGCCAGCAGCTTACTGACAGCGGAGGGCACAGATACGCAGTATTTT	CASSLLTAEGTDTQYF
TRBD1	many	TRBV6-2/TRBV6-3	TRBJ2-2	TGTGCCAGCAGTTACGTGGGACAGCTGAACACCGGGGAGCTGTTTTTT	CASSYVGQLNTGELFF
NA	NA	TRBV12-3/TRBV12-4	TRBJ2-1	TGTGCCAGCAGTTCCACAGGGTTCAATGAGCAGTTCTTC	CASSSTGFNEQFF
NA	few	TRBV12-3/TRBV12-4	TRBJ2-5	TGTGCCAGCAGTTTCAGGTGGCGTTTAGGCCAAGAGACCCAGTACTTC	CASSFRWRLGQETQYF
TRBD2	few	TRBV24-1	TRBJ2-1	TGTGCCACCAGTGGGGGGACTACTTACAATGAGCAGTTCTTC	CATSGGTTYNEQFF
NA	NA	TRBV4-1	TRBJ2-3	TGCGCCAGCAGCCCGATACCAAGGGATACGCAGTATTTT	CASSPIPRDTQYF
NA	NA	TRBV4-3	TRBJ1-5	TGCGCCAGCAGCCGGGGGTTGGGTCAGCCCCAGCATTTT	CASSRGLGQPQHF
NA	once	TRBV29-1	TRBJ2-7	TGCAGCGTTGAAGAGAAAGGCGAGCAGTACTTC	CSVEEKGEQYF
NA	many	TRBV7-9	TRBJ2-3	TGTGCCAGCAGCTTAGAAGCAGATACGCAGTATTTT	CASSLEADTQYF
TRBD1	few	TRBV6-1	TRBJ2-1	TGTGCCAGCAGAAGGGACAGGGACAATGAGCAGTTCTTC	CASRRDRDNEQFF